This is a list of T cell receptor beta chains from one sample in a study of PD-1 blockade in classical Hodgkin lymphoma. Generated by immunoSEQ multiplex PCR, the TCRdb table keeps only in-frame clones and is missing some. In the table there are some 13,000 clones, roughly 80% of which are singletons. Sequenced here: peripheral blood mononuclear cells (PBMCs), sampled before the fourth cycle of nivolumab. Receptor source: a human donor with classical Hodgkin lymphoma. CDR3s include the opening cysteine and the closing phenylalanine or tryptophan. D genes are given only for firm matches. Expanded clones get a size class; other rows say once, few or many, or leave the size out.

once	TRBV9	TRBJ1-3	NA	CASSSWTRTSYSGNTIYF
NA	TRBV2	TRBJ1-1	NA	CASSEGGDTEAFF
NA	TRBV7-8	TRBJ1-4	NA	CASAIRRTNEKLFF
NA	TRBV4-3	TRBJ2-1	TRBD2	CASSQEIGGVDEQFF
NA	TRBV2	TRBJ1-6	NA	CASSEGPLGDYGALHF
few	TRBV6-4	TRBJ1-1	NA	CASSDSSRHRGWFTEAFF
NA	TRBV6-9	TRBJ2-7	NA	CASRVGEPETYEQYF
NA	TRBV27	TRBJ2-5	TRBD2	CASSLWGGGARETQYF
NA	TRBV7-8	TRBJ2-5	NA	CASSLAHRVRSDRETQYF
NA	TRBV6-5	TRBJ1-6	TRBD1	CASSRTGGASPLHF
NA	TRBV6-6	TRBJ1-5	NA	CASRLQGIDQPQHF
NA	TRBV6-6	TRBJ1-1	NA	CASSYSTEAFF
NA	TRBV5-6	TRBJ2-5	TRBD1	CASSLGDRGQETQYF
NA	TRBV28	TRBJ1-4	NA	CASSYRVTNEKLFF
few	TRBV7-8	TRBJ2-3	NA	CASSLAAQTPDTQYF
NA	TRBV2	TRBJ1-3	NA	CASSDRYSGNTIYF
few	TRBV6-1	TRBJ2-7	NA	CASVTYAYEQYF
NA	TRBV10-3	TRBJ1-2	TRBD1	CAISMTGGDYGYTF
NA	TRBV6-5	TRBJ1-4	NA	CASSYNGVNEKLFF
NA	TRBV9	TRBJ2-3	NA	CASSVGSVLVSEDTQYF
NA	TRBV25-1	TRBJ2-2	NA	CASSEIRAPNTGELFF
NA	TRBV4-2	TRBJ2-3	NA	CASSQTGRTDTQYF
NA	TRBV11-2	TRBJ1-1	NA	CASSLRAGSTEAFF